This T cell receptor (beta chain) was recovered during a study of blood T cell repertoires in COVID-19. Study-wide background: Samples taken during acute and convalescent COVID-19 were collected in the United States, Italy and Spain. The analysed material was cDNA or gDNA that came from T cells, B-cell-depleted T cells, or PBMCs.

In the original analysis: Nucleated cell counts were estimated from reference gene primer amplification. Sequencing used immunoSEQ multiplex PCR; TCRdb keeps in-frame clones, though not all of them. Clone size and the V and J calls come from that table; the DNA yielded D and trimming. The sample yields approximately 97,000 clones, more than 75% seen once. Trimming pared 0 bases from V and 6 bases from J, leaving 15 bases between. The germline gives CDR1 ENHRY, CDR2 SYGVKD. This CDR3 spans 15 amino acids. The sequence came from a human donor in a cohort sampled during active COVID-19. Sequenced material: peripheral blood. The rearrangement links TRBV10-3 to TRBJ2-7; a weak D match, TRBD2 (5 bases). The CDR3 DNA reads TGTGCCATCAGTGAGTCGGGAGACTGGCCCCGCGAGCAGTACTTC. Its translation: CAISESGDWPREQYF.